One and the same sample provided the 4 T cell receptor beta chains below, sequenced in a study of CD8 T cells in Susac syndrome. A quantity of about 0.45 to 1 ug RNA underwent reverse transcription using random hexamers. In TCRdb, the immunoSEQ multiplex PCR reads were re-called with MiXCR into one record per CDR3 protein. The profile covers about 290,000 distinct CDR3 sequences, with 89% appearing a single time and roughly 0.17% taken by the ten largest. Sequenced material: CD8+ T cells from PBMCs. These receptors all come from a human donor with multiple sclerosis.

The genes are TRBV29-1 and TRBJ2-3; perhaps TRBD2 as D (7 bases). The CDR3 totals 14 residues. V shed 0 bases and J shed 6 bases, with 13 bases lying between them. From germline, CDR1 is SQVTM and CDR2 ANQGSEA. DNA for the CDR3: TGCAGCGTTGAAGATAGGGGGGAGGGGGATACGCAGTATTTT. Translation: CSVEDRGEGDTQYF.

The rearrangement uses TRBV5-6 and TRBJ1-2; 7 bases agree with TRBD1. This CDR3 spans 15 amino acids. Germline V gene sequence: CDR1 SGHDT, CDR2 YYEEEE. Unmatched junction bases numbered 9, after V lost 3 bases and J lost 4 bases. The CDR3 bases are TGTGCCAGCAGCTACCCACCGGGACAGCTCTATGGCTACACCTTC. It specifies CASSYPPGQLYGYTF.

This clonotype was seen a few times. The rearrangement joins TRBV27 to TRBJ2-7; D call uncertain. Per germline, CDR1 MNHEY and CDR2 SMNVEV (reference sequence). CDR3 length equals 13 residues. The V end was cut by 5 bases, the J end by 3 bases, with 11 bases between. CDR3 DNA: TGTGCCAGCAGTCCCTTTTTGGGCTACGAGCAGTACTTC. It yields the protein CASSPFLGYEQYF.

The genes are TRBV6-4 and TRBJ2-6; the D gene is possibly TRBD2 (6 bases). This CDR3 spans 16 amino acids. Germline lookup yields CDR1 MRHNA and CDR2 SNTAGT. Trimming took 4 bases from V and 4 from J, leaving 14 bases between them. The CDR3 bases are TGTGCCAGCAGTGCCTCCGGGGGTTCCGGGGCCAACGTCCTGACTTTC. Translation gives CASSASGGSGANVLTF.